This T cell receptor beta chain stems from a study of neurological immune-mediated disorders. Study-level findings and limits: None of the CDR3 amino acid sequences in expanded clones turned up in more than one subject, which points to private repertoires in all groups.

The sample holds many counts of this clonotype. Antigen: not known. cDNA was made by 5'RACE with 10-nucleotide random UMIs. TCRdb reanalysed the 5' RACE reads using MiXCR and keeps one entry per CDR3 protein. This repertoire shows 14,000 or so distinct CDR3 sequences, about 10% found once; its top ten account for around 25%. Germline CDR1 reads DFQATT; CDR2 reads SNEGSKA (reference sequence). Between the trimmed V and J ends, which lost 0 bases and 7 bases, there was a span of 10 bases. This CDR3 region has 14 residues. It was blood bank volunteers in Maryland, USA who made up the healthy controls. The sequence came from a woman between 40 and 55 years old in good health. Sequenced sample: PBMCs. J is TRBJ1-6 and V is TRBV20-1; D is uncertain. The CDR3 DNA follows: TGCAGTGCTAGAGAGGACTGGGGAAATTCACCCCTCCACTTT. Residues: CSAREDWGNSPLHF.